Shown below are 18 T cell receptor beta chains from a single sample sequenced in a study of tumor-infiltrating lymphocytes in primary liver carcinoma. Starting material of 450 to 550 ng total RNA yielded TCR beta cDNA via a constant-region primer. Modified slightly, ARM-PCR produced TCR beta libraries over three nested multiplex PCR rounds. Investigators reported that the first two PCR rounds, at 10 cycles each, used TRBV1-TRBV30 forward primers with a C-beta reverse primer. MiXCR, applied by TCRdb to the multiplex PCR reads, yields one record per CDR3 protein. The top ten hold 25% to 30% of the sample, which has tens of thousands of distinct CDR3 sequences, about two thirds seen once. Bulk tissue was left unsorted, and RNA and DNA were co-extracted from about 19-30 mg of it. Sequencing was carried out using liver tumor tissue from sampling region 5. The subset is: tumor region T5, tumor centre. The receptors stem from a man between 40 and 49 years old with primary liver carcinoma and hepatitis B virus infection.

As for this clonotype: A read error may account for a junction end that differs from germline. V usage is TRBV6-1 and J usage is TRBJ1-3; D gene ambiguous. The CDR3 is 16 residues long. CDR1 and CDR2 from the germline V gene are MNHNS and SASEGT. The CDR3 region has the DNA TGTGCTAGCAGTGAAGCAGGATGGTTCTTTCCGGACACCATATATTTT. Its protein is CASSEAGWFFPDTIYF.

A note on this clonotype: Sequence at one end of the junction differs from germline and may be a read error. The gene calls are TRBV12-3 or TRBV12-4 and TRBJ2-5, with 8 bases lining up with TRBD2. CDR3 length: 15 amino acids. CDR3 loop: CASSFPGLGGETRYF. The CDR3 coding sequence is TGTGCCAGCAGTTTCCCGGGACTAGGGGGGGAGACCCGGTACTTC.

With respect to this clonotype: The CDR3 end shows no conserved phenylalanine or tryptophan, and so a read error is likely. The chain joins TRBV4-1 to TRBJ2-3; D is ambiguous. There are 15 residues in the CDR3. Trimming took off 4 bases at V and 3 bases at J, with 14 bases between the two ends. CDR1 and CDR2 from the germline V gene are MGHRA and YSYEKL. CDR3 residues: CASSRGAGETDTQYV. In DNA, the CDR3 is TGCGCCAGCAGCCGGGGTGCAGGAGAGACAGATACGCAGTATGTT.

This clonotype was picked up a small number of times. The V gene is TRBV19, the J gene TRBJ1-2; D not certain. Trimming shortened V by 5 bases and J by 8 bases, and 15 bases separated the two germline ends. The length of the CDR3 is 13 residues. Germline-derived CDR1 and CDR2 are LNHDA and SQIVND (reference sequence). DNA for the CDR3: TGTGCCAGTAGTCCGAATCCCTTGGGCGGCTACACCTTC. Protein product: CASSPNPLGGYTF.

For the CDR3, the DNA is TGCAGTGCCAGGGACCGACAAGAAAGCACAGATACGCAGTATTTT. Amino acid sequence: CSARDRQESTDTQYF. This rearrangement joins TRBV20-1 to TRBJ2-3; perhaps D is TRBD1 or TRBD2 (5 bases each). The CDR3 covers 15 residues. V was clipped by 6 bases and J by 0 bases, with 16 bases between them. The germline gives CDR1 DFQATT, CDR2 SNEGSKA (reference sequence).

Comment on this clonotype: A read error may account for a junction end that differs from germline. V and J are TRBV6-9 and TRBJ2-3, with TRBD2 as a possible D gene (6 bases). CDR3 length equals 16 residues. From germline, CDR1 is MNHGY and CDR2 SVAAGI. CDR3 DNA: TGTGCCGGCAGCTCTTCGTGGATTAGCGGACCAGATACGCAGTATTTT. As protein: CAGSSSWISGPDTQYF.

This rearrangement joins TRBV11-3 to TRBJ2-1; 10 nucleotides match TRBD2. Germline-derived CDR1 and CDR2 are SGHNT and YENEEA. The length of the CDR3 is 14 residues. In nucleotides, the CDR3 is TGTGTCGGCAGCTCCCTAGCGGGAGAGGGTGAACAGTTCTTC. Its protein product is CVGSSLAGEGEQFF.

This clonotype was detected once. In this CDR3 the conserved last residue, phenylalanine or tryptophan, is missing, so a read error is likely. Because the CDR3's place on the DNA is in doubt, the DNA is left out and the CDR3 is given as listed by TCRdb. The chain has TRBV11-2 and TRBJ2-7; no check of the table's D call, TRBD1, against the DNA was made. The CDR3 is 13 amino acids long, termini counted. In germline, CDR1 is SGHAT, CDR2 FQNNGV. The CDR3 sequence: CASSSAQGDEQHL.

This chain uses TRBV11-2 with TRBJ2-3; unclear D gene. Germline CDR1 is SGHAT and CDR2 is FQNNGV. The V end lost 5 bases, the J end lost 3 bases, and 9 bases lay between the germline ends. The CDR3 runs to 13 residues. The CDR3 DNA sequence: TGTGCCAGCAGCACCTACGGGACAGATACGCAGTATTTT. Translated: CASSTYGTDTQYF.

Notes on this clonotype: This CDR3 is missing its conserved last phenylalanine or tryptophan, likely due to a read error. The chain is built from TRBV5-1 and TRBJ1-5; unclear D gene. CDR1 and CDR2 (germline): SGHRS, YFSETQ. Trimming left V 0 bases short and J 4 bases short, with 11 bases between. This CDR3 contains 15 residues. The CDR3 DNA follows: TGCGCCAGCAGCTTGGCATGGTTGGAAAATCAGCCCCAGCATTTA. Its protein product is CASSLAWLENQPQHL.

This rearrangement joins TRBV28 to TRBJ2-7; D unresolved. Trimming pared 6 bases from V and 0 bases from J, leaving 18 bases between. Germline assignment: CDR1 MDHEN and CDR2 SYDVKM. CDR3 length: 16 residues. CDR3 in amino acids: CASSSPRPGYSYEQYF. The CDR3 DNA sequence: TGTGCCAGCAGCTCCCCCCGACCGGGTTACTCCTACGAGCAGTACTTC.

This clonotype appeared once. Given the absence of the conserved phenylalanine or tryptophan at the CDR3 end, a read error is likely. This sequence joins TRBV6-6 and TRBJ1-5; D uncertain. This CDR3 comprises 15 residues. Germline CDR1 MNHNY, CDR2 SVGAGI (reference sequence). The CDR3 sequence is CAISPPTRSNQPQHL. In DNA, the CDR3 is TGTGCCATCAGTCCTCCAACCCGTAGCAACCAGCCCCAGCATTTG.

V is TRBV2 and J is TRBJ2-7, with 10 bases lining up with TRBD1. Germline assignment: CDR1 SNHLY and CDR2 FYNNEI. This CDR3 region has 14 residues. V shed 5 bases, J shed 6 bases, and the junction held 7 bases outside the gene matches. The CDR3 protein is CASSKMGQGTEQYF. The CDR3 nucleotides read TGTGCCAGCAGTAAAATGGGACAGGGGACCGAGCAGTACTTC.

This clonotype was seen just once. One end of the junction does not line up with germline, which may come from a read error. This sequence joins TRBV28 and TRBJ2-7, with D unclear. In germline, CDR1 is MDHEN, CDR2 SYDVKM. The CDR3 spans 13 residues. DNA of the CDR3: TGCGCCAGCAGTTTCGCGGTAAACTACGAGCAGTACTTC. Its protein is CASSFAVNYEQYF.

Points on this clonotype: Being one base from a much bigger clone, this may be a read error. Written as DNA, the CDR3 is TGTGCCTGGAGTGTACGAGGCTACAATGAGCGGTTCTTC. This codes for CAWSVRGYNERFF. The chain joins TRBV30 to TRBJ2-1; no firm D call. CDR3 length equals 13 residues. The germline V gene has CDR1 GTSNPN and CDR2 SVGIG (reference sequence).

V and J are TRBV4-1 and TRBJ2-4, with D hard to call. Germline V gives CDR1 MGHRA, CDR2 YSYEKL. V lost 0 bases to trimming and J lost 3 bases, with 9 bases between them. The CDR3 is 15 residues long. As DNA, the CDR3 is TGCGCCAGCAGCCAAGAATCCCTTCTCAAAAACATTCAGTACTTC. It specifies CASSQESLLKNIQYF.

As regards this clonotype: The junction shows a germline mismatch at one end, possibly a read error. The chain is built from TRBV11-2 and TRBJ1-2; D may be TRBD1 (5 bases). The CDR3 spans 13 residues. CDR1 and CDR2 (germline): SGHAT, FQNNGV. The CDR3 DNA reads TGTGACAGCAACTTAGAGGGGAACCATGGTTACACCTTC. As protein: CDSNLEGNHGYTF. The complete variable domain, with remaining parts taken from reference TRBV11-2 and TRBJ1-2, reads EAGVAQSPRYKIIEKRQSVAFWCNPISGHATLYWYQQILGQGPKLLIQFQNNGVVDDSQLPKDRFSAERLKGVDSTLKIQPAKLEDSAVYLCDSNLEGNHGYTFGSGTRLTVV.

In this sample, this clonotype turned up many times. The chain has TRBV29-1 and TRBJ2-7, with D uncertain. The CDR3 spans 14 residues. V was cut by 0 bases and J by 2 bases, with 11 bases left in between. Germline V gives CDR1 SQVTM, CDR2 ANQGSEA. CDR3 region: CSVEDPTEAYEQYF. CDR3 nucleotide sequence: TGCAGCGTTGAAGACCCCACGGAAGCCTACGAGCAGTACTTC.